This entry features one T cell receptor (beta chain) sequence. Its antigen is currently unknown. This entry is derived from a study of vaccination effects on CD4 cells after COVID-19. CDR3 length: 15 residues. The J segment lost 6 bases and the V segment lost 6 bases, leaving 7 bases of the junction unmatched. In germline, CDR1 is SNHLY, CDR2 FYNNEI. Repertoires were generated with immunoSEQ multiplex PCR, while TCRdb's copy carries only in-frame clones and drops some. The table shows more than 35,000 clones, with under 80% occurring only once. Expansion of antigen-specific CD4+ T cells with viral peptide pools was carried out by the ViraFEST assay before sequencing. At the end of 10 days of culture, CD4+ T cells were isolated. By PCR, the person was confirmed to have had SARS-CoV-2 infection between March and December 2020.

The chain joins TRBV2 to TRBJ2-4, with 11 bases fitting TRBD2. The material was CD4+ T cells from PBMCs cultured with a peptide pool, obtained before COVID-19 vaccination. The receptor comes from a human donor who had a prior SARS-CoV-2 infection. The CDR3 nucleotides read TGTGCCAGCAGGCAGTCCGGACTAGCGGGAAACATTCAGTACTTC. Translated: CASRQSGLAGNIQYF.